The T cell receptor beta chain under discussion was sequenced for a study of blood T cell repertoires in COVID-19 (dated by TCRdb to about 2020). Study-wide context: Samples from collaborators originated in the United States, Italy and Spain and spanned both the acute and convalescent phases of COVID-19. The material from the prospective study consisted of cDNA or gDNA derived from T cells, B-cell-depleted T cells, or PBMCs. The dataset comprised deeply sampled blood TCRbeta repertoires from subjects exposed to, actively infected with, or recovered from COVID-19. The repertoires were released in a freely available public database meant as a resource for research on the immune response to SARS-CoV-2. Samples were obtained from the ongoing ImmuneRACE study (first 160 participants) and from some 1,300 subjects provided by 6 global collaborators. Sample metadata almost always included a de-identified subject ID, COVID-19 status, age in years and sex. Where available, HLA class I and class II types were taken from metadata supplied by the sample provider and were not determined by assay-based typing. Study-level results and caveats: The amount of clinical and demographic metadata varied by source and participant and was provided uncurated.

The germline V gene (reference sequence) sets CDR1 to DFQATT and CDR2 to SNEGSKA. The junction shows trimming of 8 bases on V and 7 bases on J, plus 11 bases between the germline ends. Taken from cysteine to phenylalanine, the CDR3 has 11 residues. Only the CDR3 DNA is retained, 33 bases long and in frame from the first base. This clone has just one count. Its antigen is not yet known. The input lacks base qualities; no much larger clone sits a single base away. TCRbeta CDR3 regions were amplified from genomic DNA by means of the immunoSEQ Assay, a bias-controlled multiplex PCR. Regarding the original processing steps: Nucleated cell counts per sample were estimated from amplification of reference gene primers within the assay. To quantify the absolute abundance of each unique TCRbeta CDR3 rearrangement, sequence reads were collapsed and filtered. For each sample, productive Simpson clonality was calculated by taking the square root of Simpson's diversity index across productive rearrangements. Not all clones reach the TCRdb copy of this immuneACCESS table, which keeps in-frame sequences only. Checked studies attribute under half of the gap to unresolved V genes and leave the rest unexplained. V and J calls and clone size are those listed in that table; D and trimming were worked out from the DNA. The sample table records 40,000 to 55,000 clones; roughly 80% of these occur just once. The ten most abundant clones make up 2.5% of the sample.

Each collaborating institution followed its own protocols to collect whole blood in K2EDTA tubes. For TCRbeta analysis, collaborator samples were shipped as frozen whole blood, as isolated PBMCs, or as DNA extracted from either sample type. Material: peripheral blood. The chain was built from TRBV20-1 and TRBJ1-4, with the D gene too uncertain to name. The sequence came from a man aged 45-65 years with acute or convalescent COVID-19. The nucleotides read TGCAGTTCTCCTCAGTTTGAAAAACTGTTTTTT. Translation gives CSSPQFEKLFF.